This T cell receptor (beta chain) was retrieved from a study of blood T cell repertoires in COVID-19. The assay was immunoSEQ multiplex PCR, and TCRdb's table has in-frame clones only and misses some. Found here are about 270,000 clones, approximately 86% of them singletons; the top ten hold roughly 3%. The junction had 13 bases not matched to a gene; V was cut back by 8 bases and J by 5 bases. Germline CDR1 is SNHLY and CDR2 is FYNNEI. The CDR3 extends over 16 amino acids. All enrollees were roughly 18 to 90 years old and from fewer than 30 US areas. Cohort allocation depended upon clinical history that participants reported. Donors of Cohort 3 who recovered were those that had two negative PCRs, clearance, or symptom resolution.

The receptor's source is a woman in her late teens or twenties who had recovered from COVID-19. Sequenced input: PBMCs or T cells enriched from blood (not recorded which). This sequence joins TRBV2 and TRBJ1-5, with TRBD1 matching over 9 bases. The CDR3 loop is CASHRDREGVYQPQHF. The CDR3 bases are TGTGCCAGCCACCGGGACAGGGAGGGGGTTTATCAGCCCCAGCATTTT.